This T cell receptor (beta chain) emerged from a study of T cell responses to AZD1222 COVID-19 vaccine. Notes on this clone: Antigen unknown.

Points from the study as a whole: Vaccine-related CD4 TCRs covered spike, predominating at 160-218 and 743-854. It should be noted that donors were predominantly white British and more often female, and clonal diversity was possibly underestimated. Reportedly, nearly half of unique spike TCRs recognized epitopes outside B.1.351/B.1.1.7 mutations.

Between the trimmed V and J ends, which lost 10 bases and 2 bases, there was a span of 18 bases. This CDR3 region has 14 residues. Germline V CDR1 and CDR2: ENHRY, SYGVKD. Profiled with immunoSEQ multiplex PCR; TCRdb holds only in-frame clones, not every one. Here the sample spans 95,000 to 150,000 clones, around 89% being singletons. This material consisted of peripheral blood, taken on day 0 of AZD1222 vaccination. The TCR comes from an adult in good health. The chain carries TRBV10-3 and TRBJ2-7; D possibly corresponds to TRBD1 (5 bases). CDR3 residues: CATIDSQLPYEQYF. Here the CDR3 DNA reads TGTGCCACCATCGACAGTCAGCTGCCCTACGAGCAGTACTTC.